Listed here are 19 T cell receptor beta chains from one sample, sequenced in a study of blood T cell repertoires in COVID-19. The assay was immunoSEQ multiplex PCR, and TCRdb's table has in-frame clones only and misses some. The repertoire has some 200,000 clones, about 70% of them found once; the top ten carry roughly 7.8%. Input material: peripheral blood. These TCRs come from a woman between 45 and 65 years old with active or convalescent COVID-19.

This clone was detected ten times or more. The gene calls are TRBV7-8 and TRBJ2-2; TRBD2 matches 8 bases. The length of the CDR3 is 15 residues. CDR1 SGHVS and CDR2 FQNEAQ come from the germline V gene. The junction had 6 bases not matched to a gene; V was cut back by 4 bases and J by 5 bases. This CDR3 is CASSWAGGGTGELFF. Here the CDR3 DNA reads TGTGCCAGCAGCTGGGCGGGGGGCGGTACCGGGGAGCTGTTTTTT.

The chain joins TRBV2 to TRBJ1-4; TRBD1 matches 8 bases. V lost 6 bases to trimming and J lost 7 bases; unmatched junction nucleotides: 7. The germline V gene has CDR1 SNHLY and CDR2 FYNNEI. The CDR3 consists of 14 residues. The CDR3 sequence: CASRPGTGSEKLFF. CDR3 nucleotide sequence: TGTGCCAGCAGACCCGGGACAGGTAGTGAAAAACTGTTTTTT.

The CDR3 DNA is TGTGCCAGCAGTTTAGTGACTAGCACCTACAATGAGCAGTTCTTC. Protein sequence: CASSLVTSTYNEQFF. The V gene is TRBV27, the J gene TRBJ2-1; TRBD2 matches 7 bases. The trim removed 2 bases at V and 2 bases at J, leaving 3 bases unmatched. The CDR3 covers 15 residues. Germline V CDR1 and CDR2: MNHEY, SMNVEV (reference sequence).

The rearrangement links TRBV28 to TRBJ2-1; D is perhaps TRBD2 (5 bases). V was clipped by 5 bases and J by 4 bases, with 9 bases between them. The CDR3 has 13 amino acids. Germline loops: CDR1 MDHEN, CDR2 SYDVKM. In DNA form, the CDR3 reads TGTGCCAGCAGTCCACCGGGGTACAATGAGCAGTTCTTC. Protein sequence: CASSPPGYNEQFF.

V and J are TRBV5-1 and TRBJ2-1, with 14 bases lining up with TRBD2. CDR1 and CDR2 from the germline V gene are SGHRS and YFSETQ. V gave up 4 bases and J gave up 7 bases; unmatched junction bases: 10. The CDR3 runs 17 residues. CDR3 sequence (DNA): TGCGCCAGCAGCATTGCAGGACTAGCGGGGGGCAGTAATGAGCAGTTCTTC. Residues: CASSIAGLAGGSNEQFF.

The chain is built from TRBV6-5 and TRBJ2-5; D is possibly TRBD1 (7 bases). This CDR3 is built from 15 residues. V was clipped by 7 bases and J by 5 bases, with 20 bases between them. Germline loops: CDR1 MNHEY, CDR2 SVGAGI. The CDR3 DNA sequence: TGTGCCAGCAATTTAGGCGGGACAGCGGGCGAGACCCAGTACTTC. This translates into CASNLGGTAGETQYF.

This clone was picked up one time. The genes are TRBV19 and TRBJ1-2, with a weak D call TRBD1 (6 bases). Between the trimmed V and J ends, which lost 7 bases and 6 bases, there was a span of 21 bases. Germline V gene lookup returns CDR1 LNHDA and CDR2 SQIVND (reference sequence). The CDR3 sequence is 15 residues long. CDR3 sequence reads: CASKWVWTAGDGYTF. The CDR3 DNA follows: TGTGCCAGTAAATGGGTGTGGACAGCCGGCGATGGCTACACCTTC.

The V call is TRBV7-2, the J call TRBJ2-2; TRBD2 is a possible D gene (5 bases). V was trimmed by 3 bases and J by 6 bases, leaving 11 bases between them. Germline CDR1 SGHTA, CDR2 FQGNSA. The CDR3 totals 14 residues. For the CDR3, the DNA is TGTGCCAGCAGCTTTACCTACGGGGCCGGGGAGCTGTTTTTT. Its translation is CASSFTYGAGELFF.

This chain uses TRBV29-1 with TRBJ1-2, with 8 bases fitting TRBD1. The CDR3 contains 16 residues. V was pared by 0 bases and J by 4 bases, with 10 bases of the junction left unmatched. Germline lookup yields CDR1 SQVTM and CDR2 ANQGSEA. Here the CDR3 reads CSVEDRQGALFYGYTF. CDR3 nucleotides: TGCAGCGTTGAAGATCGTCAGGGGGCCCTTTTCTATGGCTACACCTTC. The whole variable domain, filled in from reference TRBV29-1 and TRBJ1-2, reads SAVISQKPSRDICQRGTSLTIQCQVDSQVTMMFWYRQQPGQSLTLIATANQGSEATYESGFVIDKFPISRPNLTFSTLTVSNMSPEDSSIYLCSVEDRQGALFYGYTFGSGTRLTVV.

This clone has a handful of counts. The genes are TRBV6-5 and TRBJ2-5; 10 bases align to TRBD2. V trimming: 6 bases; J trimming: 2 bases; junction bases outside the gene matches: 3. The CDR3 spans 14 residues. Germline V gene data show CDR1 as MNHEY and CDR2 as SVGAGI. The CDR3 DNA sequence: TGTGCCAGCAGCTGGACTAGCGGACAAGAGACCCAGTACTTC. This encodes CASSWTSGQETQYF.

The CDR3 loop reads CAWSLSWGWGLAGGDGELFF. For the CDR3, the DNA is TGTGCCTGGAGCTTGTCGTGGGGCTGGGGACTAGCGGGAGGAGACGGGGAGCTGTTTTTT. This rearrangement joins TRBV30 to TRBJ2-2, with 15 positions matching TRBD2. J was trimmed by 7 bases and V by 3 bases; bases with no gene match: 18. Germline V lookup: CDR1 GTSNPN, CDR2 SVGIG (reference sequence). CDR3 length: 20 amino acids.

The gene calls are TRBV4-2 and TRBJ1-4; D gene ambiguous. The CDR3 contains 15 residues. CDR1 and CDR2 from the germline V gene are LGHNA and YNFKEQ. Between the trimmed V and J ends, which lost 4 bases and 6 bases, there was a span of 15 bases. CDR3 sequence: CASSPSGLSDEKLFF. The CDR3 bases are TGTGCCAGCAGCCCCTCGGGGTTGAGCGATGAAAAACTGTTTTTT.

V is TRBV3-1 (or the pseudogene TRBV3-2) and J is TRBJ1-4; D perhaps matches TRBD1 (6 bases). This CDR3 is 14 amino acids long. Trimming took 2 bases from V and 6 from J, leaving 10 bases between them. In germline, CDR1 is LGHDT, CDR2 YNNKEL (reference sequence). The CDR3 spells CASSQLGADEKLFF. CDR3 DNA sequence: TGTGCCAGCAGCCAATTGGGGGCTGATGAAAAACTGTTTTTT.

The chain employs TRBV7-9 and TRBJ2-5; perhaps TRBD2 as D (6 bases). Trimming pared 3 bases from V and 7 bases from J, leaving 12 bases between. CDR3 length: 13 residues. Germline-derived CDR1 and CDR2 are SEHNR and FQNEAQ (reference sequence). The CDR3 protein is CASSFIEAGTQYF. DNA for the CDR3: TGTGCCAGCAGCTTTATCGAAGCGGGGACCCAGTACTTC.

In its sample, this clone was seen once. CDR3 sequence reads: CASSLFDYGYTF. As DNA, the CDR3 is TGTGCCAGCAGCTTATTCGACTATGGCTACACCTTC. The chain has TRBV7-2 and TRBJ1-2, with unresolved D. The length of the CDR3 is 12 residues. Deletions cut 2 bases from V and 3 bases from J, with 4 bases between. From germline, CDR1 is SGHTA and CDR2 FQGNSA.

The CDR3 coding sequence is TGCAGCGTTGATAAAGTGCGCTCGAACACTGAAGCTTTCTTT. Encoded protein: CSVDKVRSNTEAFF. This chain uses TRBV29-1 with TRBJ1-1, with D unclear. The length of the CDR3 is 14 residues. The ends were cut back, 3 bases at V and 1 base at J, with 12 bases in the middle. The germline CDR1 and CDR2 sequences are SQVTM and ANQGSEA.

This chain joins TRBV19 and TRBJ2-7; 10 bases match TRBD2. Germline lookup yields CDR1 LNHDA and CDR2 SQIVND (reference sequence). This CDR3 region has 17 residues. V dropped 5 bases and J dropped 1; count of bases not matched to a gene: 11. This CDR3 reads CASSPRASGRRSYEQYF. The CDR3 DNA is TGTGCCAGTAGTCCTAGGGCTAGCGGGAGAAGGTCCTACGAGCAGTACTTC.

CDR3 DNA sequence: TGTGCCAGCAGCTTGGCTGGGCAGGGGGCAAAAACAGATACGCAGTATTTT. It encodes CASSLAGQGAKTDTQYF. This chain uses TRBV5-6 with TRBJ2-3; 8 bases are shared with TRBD1. Losses at the gene ends were 0 bases for V and 3 bases for J; bases not matched to a gene: 9. The CDR3 sequence is 17 residues long. Looked up from germline, CDR1 is SGHDT and CDR2 is YYEEEE.

The CDR3 region is CASRRDRVLTDTQYF. The CDR3 DNA reads as TGCGCCAGCAGGAGGGATAGGGTTCTCACAGATACGCAGTATTTT. This chain uses TRBV4-3 with TRBJ2-3; possibly TRBD2 for D (5 bases). Trimming removed 6 bases from V and 2 bases from J, with 15 bases in between. This CDR3 spans 15 amino acids. The V gene's germline CDR1 is LGHNA and CDR2 YSLEER.